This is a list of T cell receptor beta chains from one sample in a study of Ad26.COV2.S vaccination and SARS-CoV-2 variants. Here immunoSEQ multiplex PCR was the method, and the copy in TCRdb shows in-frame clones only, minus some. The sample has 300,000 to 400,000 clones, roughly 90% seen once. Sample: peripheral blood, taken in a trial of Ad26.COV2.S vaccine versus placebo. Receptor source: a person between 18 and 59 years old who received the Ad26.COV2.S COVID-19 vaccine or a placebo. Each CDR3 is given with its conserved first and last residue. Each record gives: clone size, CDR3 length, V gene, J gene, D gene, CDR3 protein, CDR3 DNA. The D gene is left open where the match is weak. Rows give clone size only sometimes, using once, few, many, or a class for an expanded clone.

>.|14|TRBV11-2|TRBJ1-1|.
CASSKGQPNTEAFF
TGTGCCAGCAGCAAAGGACAGCCGAACACTGAAGCTTTCTTT
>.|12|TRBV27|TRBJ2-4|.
CASSPTVGIQYF
TGTGCCAGCAGTCCGACGGTCGGCATTCAGTACTTC
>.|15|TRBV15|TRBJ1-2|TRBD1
CATSPQGTVAHGYTF
TGTGCCACCAGCCCCCAAGGGACAGTGGCGCATGGCTACACCTTC
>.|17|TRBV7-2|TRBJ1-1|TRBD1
CASSHPGQGGWNTEAFF
TGTGCCAGCAGCCACCCGGGACAGGGGGGTTGGAACACTGAAGCTTTCTTT
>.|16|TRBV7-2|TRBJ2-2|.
CASSFSITVRTGELFF
TGTGCCAGCAGCTTCTCCATTACAGTCAGGACCGGGGAGCTGTTTTTT
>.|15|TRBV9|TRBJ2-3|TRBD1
CASRKGQGRGDTQYF
TGTGCCAGCAGAAAAGGACAGGGGAGGGGAGATACGCAGTATTTT
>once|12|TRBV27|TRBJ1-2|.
CASSSLTDGYTF
TGTGCCAGCAGTTCCCTAACAGATGGCTACACCTTC
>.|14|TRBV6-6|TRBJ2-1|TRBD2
CASSYSAGLDEQFF
TGTGCCAGCAGTTACTCAGCGGGACTCGATGAGCAGTTCTTC
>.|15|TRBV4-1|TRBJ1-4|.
CASSHTGQRNEKLFF
TGCGCCAGCAGCCATACGGGACAAAGAAATGAAAAACTGTTTTTT
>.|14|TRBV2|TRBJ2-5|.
CASRGGGNQETQYF
TGTGCCAGCAGAGGCGGAGGAAACCAAGAGACCCAGTACTTC
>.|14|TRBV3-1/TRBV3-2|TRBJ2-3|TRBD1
CASSQQGARVAQYF
TGTGCCAGCAGTCAACAGGGGGCGCGAGTGGCGCAGTATTTT
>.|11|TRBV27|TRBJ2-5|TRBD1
CASATGTGTHF
TGTGCCAGCGCTACCGGGACAGGGACACACTTC
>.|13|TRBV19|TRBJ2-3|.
CASRGGARDTQYF
TGTGCCAGTAGAGGGGGGGCGCGGGATACGCAGTATTTT
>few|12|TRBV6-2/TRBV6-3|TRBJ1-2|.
CASSIWGYGYTF
TGTGCCAGCAGCATCTGGGGCTATGGCTACACCTTC
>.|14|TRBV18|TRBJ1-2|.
CASSHNRVDYGYTF
TGTGCCAGCTCACATAACAGGGTCGACTATGGCTACACCTTC
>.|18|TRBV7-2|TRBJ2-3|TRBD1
CASSLGGDRGRGRDTQYF
TGTGCCAGCAGCTTAGGTGGGGACAGGGGGCGCGGAAGGGATACGCAGTATTTT
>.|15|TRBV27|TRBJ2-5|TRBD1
CASSFQGQLQETQYF
TGTGCCAGCAGTTTCCAGGGACAGCTACAAGAGACCCAGTACTTC
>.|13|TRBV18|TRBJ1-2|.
CASSPLRGWGYTF
TGTGCCAGCTCACCCCTTAGGGGCTGGGGCTACACCTTC
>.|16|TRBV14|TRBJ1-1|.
CASSQDIPLVGTEAFF
TGTGCCAGCAGCCAAGATATCCCCCTAGTGGGTACTGAAGCTTTCTTT
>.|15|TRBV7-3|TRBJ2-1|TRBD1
CASSTGTGALDEQFF
TGTGCCAGCAGCACTGGGACAGGGGCTTTGGATGAGCAGTTCTTC
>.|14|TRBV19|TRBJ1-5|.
CASIEGGGDQPQHF
TGTGCCAGTATAGAGGGAGGGGGTGATCAGCCCCAGCATTTT
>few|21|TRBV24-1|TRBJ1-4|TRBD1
CATSDLPSRDRGHPFNEKLFF
TGTGCCACCAGTGATTTGCCCTCCCGGGACAGGGGCCACCCATTTAATGAAAAACTGTTTTTT
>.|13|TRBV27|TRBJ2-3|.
CASSLGPTDTQYF
TGTGCCAGCAGTTTAGGACCCACAGATACGCAGTATTTT
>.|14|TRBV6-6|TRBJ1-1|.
CASSYFGEGTEAFF
TGTGCCAGCAGTTACTTCGGGGAAGGTACTGAAGCTTTCTTT
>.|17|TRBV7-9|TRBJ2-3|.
CASTPRRAGSPTDTQYF
TGTGCCAGCACCCCCCGTCGGGCAGGGAGTCCAACAGATACGCAGTATTTT
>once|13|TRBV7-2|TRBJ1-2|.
CASSGVAVYGYTF
TGTGCCAGCAGCGGGGTCGCAGTCTATGGCTACACCTTC
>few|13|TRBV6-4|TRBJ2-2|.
CATGDTGTGELFF
TGTGCCACCGGGGACACCGGGACCGGGGAGCTGTTTTTT
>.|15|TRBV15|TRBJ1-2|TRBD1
CATSRSGTEIYGYTF
TGTGCCACCAGCAGATCCGGGACAGAGATCTATGGCTACACCTTC
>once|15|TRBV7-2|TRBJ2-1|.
CATKPSRSRVNEQFF
TGTGCCACCAAACCCAGCAGGTCAAGGGTGAATGAGCAGTTCTTC
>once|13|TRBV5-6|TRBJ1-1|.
CASSLEGHAEAFF
TGTGCCAGCAGCTTGGAGGGGCACGCTGAAGCTTTCTTT
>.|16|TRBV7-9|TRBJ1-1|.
CASSLEFIRGRTEAFF
TGTGCCAGCAGCTTAGAGTTTATTCGGGGCAGGACTGAAGCTTTCTTT